This T cell receptor beta chain emerged from a study of beta chain features in type 1 diabetes. Study in general: No age, gender or cell yield differences were seen between patients and healthy donors.

Findings and limits, study-wide: The naive, central memory and Treg TCRB repertoires showed an apparent similarity that was greater among patients than among healthy donors.

This clone was seen a few times. Antigen unknown. The CDR3 loop spans 16 amino acids. The V gene's germline CDR1 is MGHDK and CDR2 SYGVNS. V shed 2 bases, J shed 0 bases, and the junction held 6 bases outside the gene matches. The single heparinised draw taken from each donor contained about 110 mL of blood on average. Sequencing targeted expressed TCRB transcripts, as all isolated RNA had been reverse transcribed. Clones were sequenced by immunoSEQ multiplex PCR, and TCRdb holds only the in-frame ones, with some missing. This sample has under 400,000 clones, with 10% to 15% found just once. The chain uses TRBV25-1 and TRBJ2-5; 7 positions match TRBD1. This TCR was recovered from a man between 18 and 29 years old in good health. The sequencing sample was made of naive CD4+ T cells from blood. CDR3 loop: CASSELGTVHQETQYF. CDR3 nucleotide sequence: TGTGCCAGCAGTGAACTCGGGACAGTCCACCAAGAGACCCAGTACTTC. The entire variable domain, with the rest obtained from reference TRBV25-1 and TRBJ2-5, is as follows: EADIYQTPRYLVIGTGKKITLECSQTMGHDKMYWYQQDPGMELHLIHYSYGVNSTEKGDLSSESTVSRIRTEHFPLTLESARPSHTSQYLCASSELGTVHQETQYFGPGTRLLVL.